The 12 T cell receptor beta chains given below trace back to one sample, sequenced in a study of OX40 agonist ivuxolimab in advanced cancers. Produced via immunoSEQ multiplex PCR; TCRdb's table is partial and in-frame only. Of 70,000 to 90,000 clones in the sample, roughly 90% were seen once. Sequencing was performed on CD4+ or CD8+ T cells sorted from blood, taken in a trial of the OX40 agonist ivuxolimab. The source of these receptors is an adult with an advanced solid tumor such as melanoma, head and neck, liver or kidney cancer.

V gene TRBV27 combines with J gene TRBJ2-6, with 7 nucleotides matching TRBD1. Trimming at V came to 5 bases and at J to 0 bases, leaving 10 bases not matched to a gene. Germline loops: CDR1 MNHEY, CDR2 SMNVEV (reference sequence). The CDR3 runs 18 residues. CDR3 DNA sequence: TGTGCCAGCAGTCAAAGGGGGCCTATAAGCTCTGGGGCCAACGTCCTGACTTTC. Residues: CASSQRGPISSGANVLTF.

The V call is TRBV5-4, the J call TRBJ2-5; 9 bases map to TRBD1. The CDR3 loop spans 15 amino acids. J was trimmed by 2 bases and V by 4 bases; bases with no gene match: 6. The V gene's germline CDR1 is SGHNT and CDR2 YYREEE (reference sequence). The CDR3 DNA follows: TGTGCCAGCAGCACCGGACAGGGGAGGCAAGAGACCCAGTACTTC. Translation gives CASSTGQGRQETQYF.

The J gene is TRBJ1-4, the V gene TRBV10-3; perhaps TRBD1 as D (6 bases). In germline, CDR1 is ENHRY, CDR2 SYGVKD. The CDR3 runs 14 residues. Between the trimmed V and J ends, which lost 10 bases and 2 bases, there was a span of 14 bases. CDR3 loop: CATGGGSTNEKLFF. The CDR3 coding sequence is TGTGCCACCGGGGGGGGCTCTACTAATGAAAAACTGTTTTTT.

This chain joins TRBV10-1 and TRBJ2-7, with D unresolved. Trimming removed 3 bases from V and 0 bases from J, with 3 bases in between. The length of the CDR3 is 12 residues. Looked up from germline, CDR1 is WNHNN and CDR2 is SYGVQD (reference sequence). The chain's CDR3 is CASSDHSYEQYF. Written as DNA, the CDR3 is TGCGCCAGCAGTGACCACTCCTACGAGCAGTACTTC.

The chain combines TRBV5-1 with TRBJ1-5, with a possible D match to TRBD1 (6 bases). The germline V gene has CDR1 SGHRS and CDR2 YFSETQ. V was pared by 2 bases and J by 3 bases, with 18 bases between. There are 17 residues in the CDR3. The CDR3 bases are TGCGCCAGCAGCTTTGGTCCGACCAGGGGTGACAATCAGCCCCAGCATTTT. This sequence encodes CASSFGPTRGDNQPQHF.

The genes are TRBV9 and TRBJ2-5; 7 bases align to TRBD1. The CDR3 is 14 amino acids. The V gene's germline CDR1 is SGDLS and CDR2 YYNGEE. V was clipped by 2 bases and J by 2 bases; unmatched bases: 3. In DNA, the CDR3 is TGTGCCAGCAGCGTGGGACAGACTCAAGAGACCCAGTACTTC. Protein sequence: CASSVGQTQETQYF. The whole variable domain, remainder taken from reference TRBV9 and TRBJ2-5, is DSGVTQTPKHLITATGQRVTLRCSPRSGDLSVYWYQQSLDQGLQFLIQYYNGEERAKGNILERFSAQQFPDLHSELNLSSLELGDSALYFCASSVGQTQETQYFGPGTRLLVL.

This chain connects TRBV7-9 to TRBJ1-1; a weak D match, TRBD1 (6 bases). V was clipped by 4 bases and J by 2 bases, with 23 bases between them. The CDR3 spans 18 residues. CDR1 is SEHNR, CDR2 FQNEAQ, per germline (reference sequence). CDR3 nucleotides: TGTGCCAGCAGCTACATTTTAGGGGGGAGGCAGGGTAACACTGAAGCTTTCTTT. This encodes CASSYILGGRQGNTEAFF.

This rearrangement joins TRBV7-2 to TRBJ2-7, with unresolved D. Germline CDR1 reads SGHTA; CDR2 reads FQGNSA. V was trimmed by 5 bases and J by 0 bases, leaving 11 bases between them. This CDR3 is built from 14 residues. CDR3 residues: CASSKDLSSYEQYF. CDR3 DNA sequence: TGTGCCAGCAGCAAAGACCTTAGCTCCTACGAGCAGTACTTC.

This clone was seen a handful of times. The chain carries TRBV28 and TRBJ2-1; 9 bases are a match to TRBD2. The CDR3 covers 15 residues. CDR1 MDHEN and CDR2 SYDVKM come from the germline V gene. V lost 2 bases to trimming and J lost 7 bases; unmatched junction nucleotides: 6. CDR3: CASSLGAGGFNEQFF. For the CDR3, the DNA is TGTGCCAGCAGTTTAGGAGCGGGAGGATTTAATGAGCAGTTCTTC. Full variable domain (missing parts from reference TRBV28 and TRBJ2-1): DVKVTQSSRYLVKRTGEKVFLECVQDMDHENMFWYRQDPGLGLRLIYFSYDVKMKEKGDIPEGYSVSREKKERFSLILESASTNQTSMYLCASSLGAGGFNEQFFGPGTRLTVL.

This chain's CDR3 is CASRMAGSGNTIYF. CDR3 DNA sequence: TGTGCCAGCAGAATGGCAGGTTCTGGAAACACCATATATTTT. V usage is TRBV19 and J usage is TRBJ1-3; D is unclear. Germline V gene lookup returns CDR1 LNHDA and CDR2 SQIVND (reference sequence). Trimming removed 9 bases from V and 1 base from J, with 13 bases in between. This CDR3 contains 14 residues.

This chain uses TRBV7-2 with TRBJ1-1; 8 positions agree with TRBD1. CDR1 and CDR2 from the germline V gene are SGHTA and FQGNSA. This CDR3 region has 14 residues. The junction had 10 bases not matched to a gene; V was cut back by 7 bases and J by 6 bases. The CDR3 DNA reads as TGTGCCAGCACCTGGACAGGGCAAGGGCCTGAAGCTTTCTTT. It yields the protein CASTWTGQGPEAFF.

The CDR3 reads CASSVIRTATLETQYF. For the CDR3, the DNA is TGTGCCAGCAGTGTTATAAGGACGGCCACTTTAGAGACCCAGTACTTC. The V gene is TRBV6-1, the J gene TRBJ2-5; unclear D gene. CDR1 is MNHNS, CDR2 SASEGT, per germline. Trimming removed 4 bases from V and 4 bases from J, with 19 bases in between. The CDR3 is made up of 16 amino acids.